The present T cell receptor beta chain was sequenced within a study of blood T cell repertoires in COVID-19. Study context: In each case, the material was cDNA or gDNA derived from T cells, B-cell-depleted T cells, or PBMCs.

Seattle patients were enrolled while actively infected and followed longitudinally. Sequencing was performed with immunoSEQ multiplex PCR; in TCRdb, only in-frame clones are kept and a portion is missing. The sample holds 55,000 or so clones, 65% to 80% seen once. The sequence was collected from a young man with COVID-19, enrolled during active disease. The sample taken for sequencing was peripheral blood.

CDR3 sequence: CASRYTGGPTGELFF. The CDR3 nucleotides read TGTGCCAGCAGGTACACCGGGGGGCCCACCGGGGAGCTGTTTTTT. This chain uses TRBV6-1 with TRBJ2-2; TRBD2 is a possible D gene (7 bases). Trimming stripped 6 bases from V and 4 bases from J, with 15 bases between. The germline V gene has CDR1 MNHNS and CDR2 SASEGT. The CDR3 contains 15 residues.